The next 6 T cell receptor beta chains were all read from a single sample in a study of cytomegalovirus exposure and HLA in healthy donors. 60 Vbeta and 13 Jbeta primers were used in PCR. The table came from immunoSEQ multiplex PCR; TCRdb's copy has only in-frame clones and leaves some out. Of about 190,000 clones listed, 80% to 85% were seen once; the top ten hold less than 7%. Source material: PBMCs. These receptors all come from a man aged 35 to 55 in good health and CMV-seropositive.

V gene TRBV6-1 combines with J gene TRBJ2-7, with D maybe TRBD2 (7 bases). Germline values: CDR1 MNHNS, CDR2 SASEGT. The CDR3 runs 13 residues. Between the trimmed V and J ends, which lost 10 bases and 3 bases, there was a span of 16 bases. In DNA, the CDR3 is TGTGCCATTGGGGGGGGAGGGGGCTACGAGCAGTACTTC. Residues: CAIGGGGGYEQYF.

This chain connects TRBV11-1 to TRBJ2-2; D might be TRBD2 (6 bases). Looked up from germline, CDR1 is SGHAT and CDR2 is FQDESV (reference sequence). Trimming removed 1 base from V and 6 bases from J, with 9 bases in between. This CDR3 region has 14 residues. For the CDR3, the DNA is TGTGCCAGCAGCTTAGTAGGAGGGGCCGGGGAGCTGTTTTTT. This translates into CASSLVGGAGELFF.

CDR3 DNA: TGTGCCAGTAGTATTCTGGGCAGCTATGGCTACACCTTC. Encoded protein: CASSILGSYGYTF. The rearrangement uses TRBV19 and TRBJ1-2; D gene uncertain. This CDR3 contains 13 residues. V lost 3 bases and J 4 bases, leaving 9 bases between the germline ends. Germline assignment: CDR1 LNHDA and CDR2 SQIVND (reference sequence).

The gene calls are TRBV10-3 and TRBJ1-1, with no clear D. Germline loops: CDR1 ENHRY, CDR2 SYGVKD. The CDR3 extends over 14 amino acids. V lost 2 bases to trimming and J lost 7 bases, with 14 bases between them. The CDR3 spells CAISEGFNGVEAFF. The CDR3 DNA sequence: TGTGCCATCAGTGAGGGATTTAACGGAGTTGAAGCTTTCTTT.

The chain has TRBV7-9 and TRBJ2-5, with 7 bases lining up with TRBD1. The J call may be faulty, since TRBJ2-7 better matches the DNA end. This CDR3 is built from 13 residues. Per the germline V gene, CDR1 is SEHNR and CDR2 is FQNEAQ (reference sequence). CDR3 sequence reads: CASSYGTAGEQYF. The CDR3 DNA reads as TGTGCCAGCAGCTACGGGACAGCCGGCGAGCAGTACTTC.

This sequence joins TRBV10-3 and TRBJ1-3; no clear D gene. Germline CDR1 ENHRY, CDR2 SYGVKD. V lost 3 bases, J lost 1 base, and 13 bases lay in between. The CDR3 contains 16 residues. In DNA, the CDR3 is TGTGCCATCAGTGATACGGCCGGGGATTCTGGAAACACCATATATTTT. Its protein is CAISDTAGDSGNTIYF.